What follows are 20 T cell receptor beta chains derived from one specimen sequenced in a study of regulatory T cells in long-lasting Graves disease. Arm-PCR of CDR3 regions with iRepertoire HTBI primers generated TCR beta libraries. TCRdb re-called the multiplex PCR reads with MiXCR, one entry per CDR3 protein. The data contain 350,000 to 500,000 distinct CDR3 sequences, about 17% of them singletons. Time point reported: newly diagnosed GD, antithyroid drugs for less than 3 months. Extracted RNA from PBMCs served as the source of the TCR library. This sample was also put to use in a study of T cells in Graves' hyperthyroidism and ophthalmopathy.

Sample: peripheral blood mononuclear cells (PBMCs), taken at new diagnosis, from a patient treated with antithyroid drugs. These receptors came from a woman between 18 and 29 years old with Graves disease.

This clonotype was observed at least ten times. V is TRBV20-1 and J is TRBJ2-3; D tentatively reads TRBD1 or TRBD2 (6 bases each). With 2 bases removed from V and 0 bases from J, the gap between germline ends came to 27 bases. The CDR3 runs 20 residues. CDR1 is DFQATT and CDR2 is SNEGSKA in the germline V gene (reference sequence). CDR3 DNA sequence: TGCAGTGCTAGAATGGGGGCCGGAGGAGGGTTTTATGGCAGCACAGATACGCAGTATTTT. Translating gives CSARMGAGGGFYGSTDTQYF.

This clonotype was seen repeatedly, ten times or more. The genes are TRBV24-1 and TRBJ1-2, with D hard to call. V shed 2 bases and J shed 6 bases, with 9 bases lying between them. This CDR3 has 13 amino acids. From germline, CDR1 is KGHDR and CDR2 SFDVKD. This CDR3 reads CATSDSGKDGYTF. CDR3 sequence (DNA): TGTGCCACCAGTGATTCCGGGAAGGATGGCTACACCTTC.

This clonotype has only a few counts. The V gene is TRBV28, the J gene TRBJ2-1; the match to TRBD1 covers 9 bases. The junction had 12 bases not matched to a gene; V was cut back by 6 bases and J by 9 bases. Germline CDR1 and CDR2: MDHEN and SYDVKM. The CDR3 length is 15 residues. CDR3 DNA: TGTGCCAGCAGCCTCCAGGGACAGGGAAGGAGTGAGCAGTTCTTC. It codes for CASSLQGQGRSEQFF. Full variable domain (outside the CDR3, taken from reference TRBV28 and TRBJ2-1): DVKVTQSSRYLVKRTGEKVFLECVQDMDHENMFWYRQDPGLGLRLIYFSYDVKMKEKGDIPEGYSVSREKKERFSLILESASTNQTSMYLCASSLQGQGRSEQFFGPGTRLTVL.

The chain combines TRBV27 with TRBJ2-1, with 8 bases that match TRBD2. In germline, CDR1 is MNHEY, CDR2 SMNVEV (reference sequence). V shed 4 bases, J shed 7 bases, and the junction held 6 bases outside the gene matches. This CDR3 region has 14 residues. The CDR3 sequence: CASSYSGRNNEQFF. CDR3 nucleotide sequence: TGTGCCAGCAGTTACAGCGGGAGAAATAATGAGCAGTTCTTC.

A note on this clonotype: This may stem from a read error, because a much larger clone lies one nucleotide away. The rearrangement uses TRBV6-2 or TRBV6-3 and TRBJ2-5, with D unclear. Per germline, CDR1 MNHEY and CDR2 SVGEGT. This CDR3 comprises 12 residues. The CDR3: CASGRVREAQYF. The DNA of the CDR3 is TGTGCCAGCGGTAGGGTTCGAGAGGCCCAGTACTTC.

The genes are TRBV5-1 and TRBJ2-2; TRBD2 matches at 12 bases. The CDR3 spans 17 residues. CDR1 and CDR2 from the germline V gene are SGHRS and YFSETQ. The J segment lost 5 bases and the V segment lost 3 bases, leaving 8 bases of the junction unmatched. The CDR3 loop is CASSSNPTSGRTGELFF. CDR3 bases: TGCGCCAGCAGCTCAAATCCGACTAGCGGGAGAACCGGGGAGCTGTTTTTT.

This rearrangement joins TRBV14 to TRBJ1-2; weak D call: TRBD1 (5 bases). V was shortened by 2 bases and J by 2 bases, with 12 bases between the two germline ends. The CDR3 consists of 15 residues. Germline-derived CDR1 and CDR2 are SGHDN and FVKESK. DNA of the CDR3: TGTGCCAGCAGCCAATCGAGGGGCGGGAACTATGGCTACACCTTC. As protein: CASSQSRGGNYGYTF. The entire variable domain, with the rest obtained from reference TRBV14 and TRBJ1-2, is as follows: EAGVTQFPSHSVIEKGQTVTLRCDPISGHDNLYWYRRVMGKEIKFLLHFVKESKQDESGMPNNRFLAERTGGTYSTLKVQPAELEDSGVYFCASSQSRGGNYGYTFGSGTRLTVV.

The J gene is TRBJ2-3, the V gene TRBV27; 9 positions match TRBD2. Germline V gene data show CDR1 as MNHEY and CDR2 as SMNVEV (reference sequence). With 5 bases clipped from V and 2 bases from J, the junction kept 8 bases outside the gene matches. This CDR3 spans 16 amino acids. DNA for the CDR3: TGTGCCAGCAGTCCAAGACTAGCGGAATACACAGATACGCAGTATTTT. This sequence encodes CASSPRLAEYTDTQYF.

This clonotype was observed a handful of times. The CDR3 loop is CAWSVALARNEQFF. In DNA form, the CDR3 reads TGTGCCTGGAGTGTGGCACTAGCTAGGAATGAGCAGTTCTTC. The chain is built from TRBV30 and TRBJ2-1; D might be TRBD2 (6 bases). The V and J ends lost 0 bases and 7 bases respectively, with 13 bases between them. The CDR3 extends over 14 amino acids. Germline loops: CDR1 GTSNPN, CDR2 SVGIG (reference sequence).

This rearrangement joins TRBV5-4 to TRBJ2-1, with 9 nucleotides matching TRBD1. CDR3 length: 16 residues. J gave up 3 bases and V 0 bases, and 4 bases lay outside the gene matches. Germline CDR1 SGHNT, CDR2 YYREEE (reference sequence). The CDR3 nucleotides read TGTGCCAGCAGCTTGGGAGGGACAGGGAACTACAATGAGCAGTTCTTC. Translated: CASSLGGTGNYNEQFF.

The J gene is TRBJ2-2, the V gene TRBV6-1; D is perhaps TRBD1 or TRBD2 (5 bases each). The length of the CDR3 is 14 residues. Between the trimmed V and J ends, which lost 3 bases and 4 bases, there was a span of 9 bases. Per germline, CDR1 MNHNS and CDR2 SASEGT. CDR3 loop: CASSEAGGTGELFF. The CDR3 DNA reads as TGTGCCAGCAGTGAGGCTGGGGGCACCGGGGAGCTGTTTTTT.

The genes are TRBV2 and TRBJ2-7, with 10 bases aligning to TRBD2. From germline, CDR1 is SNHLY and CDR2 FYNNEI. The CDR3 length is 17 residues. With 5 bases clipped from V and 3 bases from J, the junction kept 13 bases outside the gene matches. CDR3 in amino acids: CASSSPGLAREVYEQYF. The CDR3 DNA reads TGTGCCAGCAGTTCGCCGGGACTAGCGAGAGAGGTCTACGAGCAGTACTTC.

The CDR3 nucleotides read TGTGCCAGCAGTTTCTCTGACAGGGGGACTGAAGCTTTCTTT. This translates into CASSFSDRGTEAFF. The chain is built from TRBV12-3 or TRBV12-4 and TRBJ1-1; 9 bases map to TRBD1. CDR3 length equals 14 residues. The J segment lost 5 bases and the V segment lost 3 bases, leaving 4 bases of the junction unmatched.

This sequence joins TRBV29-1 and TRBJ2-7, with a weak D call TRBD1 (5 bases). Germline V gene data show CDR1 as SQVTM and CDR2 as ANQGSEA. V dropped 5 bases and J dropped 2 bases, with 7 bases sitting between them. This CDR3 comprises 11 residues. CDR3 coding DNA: TGCAGCGTTCAGACAGCCTACGAGCAGTACTTC. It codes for CSVQTAYEQYF.

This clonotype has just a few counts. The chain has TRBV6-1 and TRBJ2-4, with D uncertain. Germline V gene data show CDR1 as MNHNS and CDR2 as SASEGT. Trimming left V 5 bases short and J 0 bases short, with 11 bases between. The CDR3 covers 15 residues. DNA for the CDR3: TGTGCCAGCAGTCCTCTGGGAATAGCCAAAAACATTCAGTACTTC. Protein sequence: CASSPLGIAKNIQYF.

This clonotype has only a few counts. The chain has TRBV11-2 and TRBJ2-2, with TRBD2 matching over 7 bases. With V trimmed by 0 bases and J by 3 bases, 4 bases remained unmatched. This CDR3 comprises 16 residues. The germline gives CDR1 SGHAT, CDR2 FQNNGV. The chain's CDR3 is CASSLEPSGYTGELFF. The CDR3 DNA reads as TGTGCCAGCAGCTTAGAACCTAGCGGATACACCGGGGAGCTGTTTTTT.

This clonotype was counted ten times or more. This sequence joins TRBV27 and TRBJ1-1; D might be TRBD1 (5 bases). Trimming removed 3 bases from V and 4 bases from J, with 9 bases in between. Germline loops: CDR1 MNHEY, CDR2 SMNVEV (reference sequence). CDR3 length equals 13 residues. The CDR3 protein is CASSLGRSTEAFF. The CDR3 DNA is TGTGCCAGCAGTTTGGGACGGAGCACTGAAGCTTTCTTT.

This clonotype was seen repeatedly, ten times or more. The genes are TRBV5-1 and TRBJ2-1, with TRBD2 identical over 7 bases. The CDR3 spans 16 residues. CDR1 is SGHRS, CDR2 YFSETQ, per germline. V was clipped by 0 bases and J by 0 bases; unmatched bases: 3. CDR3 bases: TGCGCCAGCAGCTTGGTTCCTAGCGGCTCCTACAATGAGCAGTTCTTC. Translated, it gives CASSLVPSGSYNEQFF.

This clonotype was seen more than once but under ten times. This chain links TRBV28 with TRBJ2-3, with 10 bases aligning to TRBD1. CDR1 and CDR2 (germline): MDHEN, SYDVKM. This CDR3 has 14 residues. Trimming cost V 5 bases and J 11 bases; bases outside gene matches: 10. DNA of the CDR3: TGTGCCAGCAGTGAGACAGGGGGCCTTTTTGGGCAGTATTTT. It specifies CASSETGGLFGQYF.

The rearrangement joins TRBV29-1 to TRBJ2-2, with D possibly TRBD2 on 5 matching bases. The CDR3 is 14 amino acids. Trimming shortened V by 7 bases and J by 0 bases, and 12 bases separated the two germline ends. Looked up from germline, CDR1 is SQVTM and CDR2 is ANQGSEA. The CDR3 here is CSAREAANTGELFF. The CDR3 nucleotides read TGCAGCGCCCGGGAAGCAGCGAACACCGGGGAGCTGTTTTTT.